The 15 T cell receptor beta chains listed next were all sequenced from one sample in a study of T cells in Graves' hyperthyroidism and ophthalmopathy. The TCR beta CDR3 regions underwent amplification using RNA transcripts as the source. First-round RT-PCR with HTBI primers amplified the TCR CDR3 region. TCRdb ran MiXCR on the multiplex PCR reads and lists one entry per CDR3 protein. Seen here are roughly 500,000 distinct CDR3 sequences, less than 25% observed once, and the top ten hold around 10%. The specimen sequenced was blood. The receptor set was obtained from a woman aged 30 to 39 with Graves' ophthalmopathy.

This clonotype was counted ten times or more. The rearrangement links TRBV10-3 to TRBJ2-5, with D tentatively TRBD1 (6 bases). This CDR3 region has 15 residues. V lost 3 bases and J 9 bases, leaving 20 bases between the germline ends. Germline V lookup: CDR1 ENHRY, CDR2 SYGVKD. CDR3 nucleotides: TGTGCCATCAGTGATTGGGACAAGGGCATTTCTCCCCAGTACTTC. This encodes CAISDWDKGISPQYF.

This clonotype was picked up many times. The chain is built from TRBV6-2 or TRBV6-3 and TRBJ2-7; 8 bases are a match to TRBD1. Germline V lookup: CDR1 MNHEY, CDR2 SVGEGT. The CDR3 is 18 residues long. V lost 0 bases and J lost 4; bases outside the gene matches: 14. CDR3 nucleotides: TGTGCCAGCAGTTACTCGATCTCGGTCGGACAGGGTCGATACGAGCAGTACTTC. Translating it yields CASSYSISVGQGRYEQYF.

This clonotype was seen at least ten times. The gene calls are TRBV20-1 and TRBJ1-1, with D uncertain. The CDR3 totals 14 residues. CDR1 and CDR2 from the germline V gene are DFQATT and SNEGSKA (reference sequence). The V and J ends lost 3 bases and 2 bases respectively, with 13 bases between them. In nucleotides, the CDR3 is TGCAGTGCTAGCTTTGGGCAGGTTAACACTGAAGCTTTCTTT. It codes for CSASFGQVNTEAFF.

Many counts were recorded for this clonotype. The chain joins TRBV20-1 to TRBJ2-6; TRBD1 might be the D (5 bases). Germline loops: CDR1 DFQATT, CDR2 SNEGSKA (reference sequence). The CDR3 extends over 15 amino acids. The V end lost 5 bases, the J end lost 6 bases, and 17 bases lay between the germline ends. This CDR3 reads CSALTADTEANVLTF. DNA for the CDR3: TGCAGTGCTCTAACGGCGGACACCGAGGCCAACGTCCTGACTTTC.

This clonotype was seen at least ten times. The V gene is TRBV5-1, the J gene TRBJ1-1; TRBD1 matches at 8 bases. The CDR3 loop spans 14 amino acids. Per the germline V gene, CDR1 is SGHRS and CDR2 is YFSETQ. Unmatched junction bases numbered 3, after V lost 4 bases and J lost 1 base. The CDR3 sequence is CASSQDRGNTEAFF. The CDR3 nucleotides read TGCGCCAGCAGCCAAGACAGGGGGAACACTGAAGCTTTCTTT. Together with reference TRBV5-1 and TRBJ1-1, the CDR3 gives the full variable domain: KAGVTQTPRYLIKTRGQQVTLSCSPISGHRSVSWYQQTPGQGLQFLFEYFSETQRNKGNFPGRFSGRQFSNSRSEMNVSTLELGDSALYLCASSQDRGNTEAFFGQGTRLTVV.

To note about this clonotype: A read error may account for a junction end that differs from germline. V is TRBV7-6 and J is TRBJ1-2; no reliable D call. This CDR3 comprises 15 residues. The germline gives CDR1 SGHVS, CDR2 FNYEAQ. CDR3 sequence (DNA): TGTGCCAGCATCTTAGCCCCCGTGTATAGCTATGGCTACACCTTC. Translating gives CASILAPVYSYGYTF.

This clonotype was counted ten times or more. The chain has TRBV7-2 and TRBJ2-7; D is uncertain. The CDR3 has 14 amino acids. V lost 2 bases and J 2 bases, leaving 10 bases between the germline ends. Per the germline V gene, CDR1 is SGHTA and CDR2 is FQGNSA. The DNA for the CDR3 is TGTGCCAGCAGCTTACTAACTGTGACCTACGAGCAGTACTTC. Translating it yields CASSLLTVTYEQYF.

The V gene is TRBV11-2, the J gene TRBJ1-1, with D maybe TRBD1 (5 bases). CDR1 is SGHAT and CDR2 is FQNNGV in the germline V gene. CDR3 length: 15 amino acids. V lost 5 bases, J lost 5 bases, and 18 bases lay in between. CDR3: CASSPHVWGGTEAFF. The DNA of the CDR3 is TGTGCCAGCAGCCCACATGTATGGGGGGGAACTGAAGCTTTCTTT.

This clonotype was observed many times. The genes are TRBV19 and TRBJ1-5; TRBD1 matches 8 bases. CDR1 is LNHDA, CDR2 SQIVND, per germline (reference sequence). The CDR3 extends over 13 amino acids. The junction had 4 bases not matched to a gene; V was cut back by 6 bases and J by 6 bases. The CDR3 loop reads CASRPGGGQPQHF. The CDR3 DNA is TGTGCCAGTAGGCCAGGGGGCGGTCAGCCCCAGCATTTT.

V and J are TRBV12-5 and TRBJ2-5; a possible D gene is TRBD1 (6 bases). V dropped 3 bases and J dropped 2 bases, with 10 bases sitting between them. In germline, CDR1 is LGHNT, CDR2 FRNRAP. This CDR3 is built from 14 residues. The CDR3 spells CASGFTDRQETQYF. The CDR3 nucleotides are TGTGCTAGTGGTTTCACGGACAGACAAGAGACCCAGTACTTC.

The CDR3 is CASSGKGRGLNTEAFF. The CDR3 DNA is TGTGCCAGCAGTGGGAAAGGTCGGGGATTGAACACTGAAGCTTTCTTT. This chain connects TRBV6-1 to TRBJ1-1; D gene unclear. V was pared by 4 bases and J by 0 bases, with 15 bases between. The germline V gene has CDR1 MNHNS and CDR2 SASEGT. The CDR3 length is 16 residues.

This chain links TRBV27 with TRBJ1-1, with no clear D. The germline V and J ends were trimmed by 7 bases and 2 bases, with 14 bases remaining between them. Germline CDR1 reads MNHEY; CDR2 reads SMNVEV (reference sequence). This CDR3 contains 14 residues. CDR3 nucleotide sequence: TGTGCCAGCAATAAACCGGGAGCTAACACTGAAGCTTTCTTT. It encodes CASNKPGANTEAFF.

The rearrangement links TRBV6-2 or TRBV6-3 to TRBJ2-7; 11 bases map to TRBD2. CDR1 is MNHEY and CDR2 is SVGEGT in the germline V gene. The V and J ends lost 4 bases and 2 bases, in that order; junction bases with no gene match: 13. This CDR3 has 18 residues. The CDR3 loop reads CASSSTPGSSGRPYEQYF. In DNA form, the CDR3 reads TGTGCCAGCAGTTCGACGCCCGGGTCTAGCGGGAGGCCCTACGAGCAGTACTTC.

This clonotype has ten or more counts. The chain joins TRBV27 to TRBJ1-2, with TRBD1 matching 9 bases. Unmatched junction bases numbered 12, after V lost 6 bases and J lost 4 bases. Per the germline V gene, CDR1 is MNHEY and CDR2 is SMNVEV (reference sequence). This CDR3 is 16 amino acids long. CDR3 DNA: TGTGCCAGCAGAGAACAGGGGGCTCACTCCACCTATGGCTACACCTTC. Its protein product is CASREQGAHSTYGYTF.

A few counts support this clonotype. The chain has TRBV7-9 and TRBJ1-1; tentatively, D is TRBD1 (6 bases). Germline CDR1 and CDR2: SEHNR and FQNEAQ (reference sequence). The CDR3 runs to 14 residues. Trimming took 6 bases from V and 5 from J, leaving 16 bases between them. The CDR3 loop reads CASRLMGGRTEAFF. For the CDR3, the DNA is TGTGCCAGCAGGTTAATGGGGGGGCGAACTGAAGCTTTCTTT.